A selection of T cell receptor beta chains follows, all from one sample in a study of graft-versus-host responses after intestinal transplantation. Antigens for these TCRs are unknown. Only in-frame clones appear in the TCRdb table, and some are missing; sequencing was by immunoSEQ multiplex PCR. Of around 88,000 clones in the sample, under 85% are singletons; the top ten hold approximately 17%. This specimen consisted of unstimulated CD8+ T cells sorted from spleen or lymph node cells, obtained before intestinal transplant. The origin of the receptors is a human donor who received an intestinal transplant. Both conserved end residues are part of each CDR3. Each record gives: D gene, J gene, V gene, clone size, CDR3 protein, CDR3 DNA. D genes are given only for firm matches. Only some rows state a clone size, as once, few, many or a class for expanded clones.

>TRBD2|TRBJ2-7|TRBV5-1|.
CASSLSGGSSYEQYF
TGCGCCAGCAGCTTATCGGGGGGTTCGAGCTACGAGCAGTACTTC
>.|TRBJ2-3|TRBV29-1|.
CSVVGGGGTDTQYF
TGCAGCGTTGTGGGCGGCGGAGGCACAGATACGCAGTATTTT
>TRBD2|TRBJ2-7|TRBV10-2|.
CASSLLGLAGGPLSYEQYF
TGCGCCAGCAGCCTACTTGGACTAGCGGGAGGCCCCCTCTCCTACGAGCAGTACTTC
>.|TRBJ2-2|TRBV7-3|.
CASSLGQGGGHTGELFF
TGTGCCAGCAGCTTAGGCCAGGGAGGCGGGCACACCGGGGAGCTGTTTTTT
>.|TRBJ1-5|TRBV5-1|.
CASSLGYSNQPQHF
TGCGCCAGCAGCTTGGGATATAGCAATCAGCCCCAGCATTTT
>.|TRBJ2-7|TRBV5-4|.
CASSSSSWGVGEQYF
TGTGCCAGCAGCTCGAGCTCGTGGGGGGTAGGAGAGCAGTACTTC
>TRBD2|TRBJ2-3|TRBV6-1|.
CASSVTSGGAGDTQYF
TGTGCCAGCAGTGTAACTAGCGGGGGGGCGGGAGATACGCAGTATTTT
>.|TRBJ2-1|TRBV28|once
CASSSGPIYNEQFF
TGTGCCAGCAGTTCGGGACCCATCTACAATGAGCAGTTCTTC
>TRBD1|TRBJ1-5|TRBV4-2|.
CASSQEGQGALGQPQHF
TGTGCCAGCAGCCAAGAGGGACAGGGGGCTCTGGGTCAGCCCCAGCATTTT
>TRBD1|TRBJ1-6|TRBV6-1|.
CASSEKGTGYNSPLHF
TGTGCCAGCAGTGAAAAGGGGACAGGTTATAATTCACCCCTCCACTTT
>.|TRBJ1-5|TRBV10-3|.
CAISERQAGYSNQPQHF
TGTGCCATCAGTGAGCGCCAGGCCGGATATAGCAATCAGCCCCAGCATTTT
>TRBD2|TRBJ2-5|TRBV14|.
CASSRTSGKRTQYF
TGTGCCAGCAGCCGGACTAGCGGCAAGAGAACCCAGTACTTC
>TRBD1|TRBJ2-7|TRBV4-1|once
CASSQNRGYEQYF
TGCGCCAGCAGCCAAAACAGGGGCTACGAGCAGTACTTC
>.|TRBJ2-5|TRBV5-4|.
CASSLGGPQETQYF
TGTGCCAGCAGCTTGGGGGGACCTCAAGAGACCCAGTACTTC
>.|TRBJ1-1|TRBV7-9|.
CASSPAGGAGDTEAFF
TGTGCCAGCAGCCCCGCGGGGGGCGCAGGGGACACTGAAGCTTTCTTT
>.|TRBJ1-4|TRBV10-3|few
CAIKGEQGSEKLFF
TGTGCCATCAAGGGCGAGCAGGGGAGTGAAAAACTGTTTTTT
>TRBD1|TRBJ1-1|TRBV19|.
CASSIGVRQGPLNTEAFF
TGTGCCAGTAGTATAGGGGTCCGACAGGGACCTTTGAACACTGAAGCTTTCTTT
>TRBD2|TRBJ2-1|TRBV7-9|.
CASSLVTAGTSGEQFF
TGTGCCAGCAGCTTAGTGACGGCGGGGACTAGCGGTGAGCAGTTCTTC
>.|TRBJ1-5|TRBV6-5|.
CASSLAQPQHF
TGTGCCAGCAGTTTGGCACAGCCCCAGCATTTT
>.|TRBJ2-2|TRBV7-2|.
CASSLAWVLFRGQGVNTGELFF
TGTGCCAGCAGCTTAGCCTGGGTCTTGTTCCGGGGGCAGGGGGTAAACACCGGGGAGCTGTTTTTT
>.|TRBJ2-1|TRBV30|.
CAWSRGRLGDEQFF
TGTGCCTGGAGCCGCGGAAGGTTAGGCGATGAGCAGTTCTTC
>TRBD1|TRBJ2-7|TRBV27|.
CASSWGQGYEQYF
TGTGCCAGCAGTTGGGGACAGGGTTACGAGCAGTACTTC
>TRBD2|TRBJ2-1|TRBV28|.
CASRLAVSSYNEQFF
TGTGCCAGCAGACTAGCGGTCAGCTCCTACAATGAGCAGTTCTTC
>.|TRBJ1-1|TRBV7-6|.
CASSLDRDRQGFEAFF
TGTGCCAGCAGCTTAGACCGGGACCGGCAAGGATTTGAAGCTTTCTTT
>TRBD2|TRBJ2-1|TRBV9|.
CASSVAGGRPYNEQFF
TGTGCCAGCAGCGTAGCGGGGGGGCGTCCCTACAATGAGCAGTTCTTC
>.|TRBJ1-2|TRBV28|.
CASSFEGANYGYTF
TGTGCCAGCAGTTTCGAAGGGGCTAACTATGGCTACACCTTC
>.|TRBJ1-5|TRBV7-8|.
CASSLAWGRGQPQHF
TGTGCCAGCAGCTTAGCCTGGGGCCGGGGTCAGCCCCAGCATTTT
>TRBD2|TRBJ2-2|TRBV5-1|.
CASSSPLSGRALVTGELFF
TGCGCCAGCAGCTCCCCCCTTAGCGGGAGGGCCCTCGTCACCGGGGAGCTGTTTTTT
>.|TRBJ2-7|TRBV6-5|.
CASNAGAENGEQYF
TGTGCCAGCAATGCGGGGGCTGAAAACGGGGAGCAGTACTTC
>.|TRBJ1-2|TRBV6-1|.
CASNGKANYGYTF
TGTGCCAGCAATGGGAAAGCTAACTATGGCTACACCTTC
>TRBD1|TRBJ2-3|TRBV13|.
CASSLEGQGAGDTQYF
TGTGCCAGCAGCTTAGAGGGACAGGGGGCAGGGGATACGCAGTATTTT
>TRBD2|TRBJ2-1|TRBV5-1|.
CASSFSGGFSYNEQFF
TGCGCCAGCAGCTTTAGCGGGGGTTTTTCCTACAATGAGCAGTTCTTC
>TRBD2|TRBJ2-3|TRBV5-1|.
CASSLAVGGPTDTQYF
TGCGCCAGCAGCTTGGCGGTGGGAGGGCCGACAGATACGCAGTATTTT
>.|TRBJ1-5|TRBV19|.
CASSPPGRGNQPQHF
TGTGCCAGTAGTCCCCCCGGCAGGGGCAATCAGCCCCAGCATTTT
>.|TRBJ2-3|TRBV6-5|.
CASSYWDPTDTQYF
TGTGCCAGCAGTTACTGGGACCCCACAGATACGCAGTATTTT
>.|TRBJ2-2|TRBV29-1|.
CSGVGTGELFF
TGCAGCGGGGTGGGGACCGGGGAGCTGTTTTTT
>TRBD1|TRBJ2-6|TRBV4-1|.
CASSQTRGPWSGANVLTF
TGCGCCAGCAGCCAAACGAGGGGGCCCTGGTCTGGGGCCAACGTCCTGACTTTC
>TRBD2|TRBJ2-1|TRBV9|.
CASSEALSGREGDEQFF
TGTGCCAGCAGCGAGGCCCTGTCTGGGCGGGAGGGTGATGAGCAGTTCTTC
>TRBD1|TRBJ1-2|TRBV7-9|once
CASSLQGARYGYTF
TGTGCCAGCAGCTTACAGGGGGCGCGTTATGGCTACACCTTC
>TRBD2|TRBJ2-7|TRBV9|.
CASSTSGTYEQYF
TGTGCCAGTTCGACTAGCGGAACCTACGAGCAGTACTTC
>.|TRBJ1-1|TRBV9|.
CASSPGGGRTEAFF
TGTGCCAGCAGCCCGGGCGGAGGGCGCACTGAAGCTTTCTTT
>.|TRBJ2-7|TRBV6-6|few
CASSTGDEQYF
TGTGCCAGCAGCACCGGGGATGAGCAGTACTTC
>TRBD2|TRBJ2-3|TRBV4-1|.
CASRERAGGSTDTQYF
TGCGCCAGCAGAGAGAGGGCGGGAGGGAGCACAGATACGCAGTATTTT
>.|TRBJ2-5|TRBV18|.
CASSPAETQYF
TGTGCCAGCTCACCGGCGGAGACCCAGTACTTC
>.|TRBJ2-7|TRBV13|.
CASSFGASELHEQYF
TGTGCCAGCAGCTTCGGGGCGAGTGAGCTACACGAGCAGTACTTC
>.|TRBJ2-7|TRBV5-4|.
CASSSSYEQYF
TGTGCCAGCAGTTCCTCCTACGAGCAGTACTTC
>.|TRBJ2-1|TRBV6-4|.
CASSDSRQGGNEQFF
TGTGCCAGCAGTGACTCGAGGCAGGGTGGGAATGAGCAGTTCTTC